The 10 T cell receptor beta chains reported below all come from one sample, sequenced in a study of cytomegalovirus exposure and HLA in healthy donors. With 60 Vbeta and 13 Jbeta primers, the PCR was carried out. Assay: immunoSEQ multiplex PCR; the TCRdb copy retains only in-frame clones and omits some. The repertoire holds roughly 200,000 clones, around 64% seen once, with about 2.8% in the top ten. Sequencing was performed on PBMCs. These receptors all stem from a man between 35 and 55 years old in good health and CMV-seropositive.

The table lists this clone with a few counts. The V call is TRBV2, the J call TRBJ2-5; 9 bases are a match to TRBD2. The J segment lost 2 bases and the V segment lost 3 bases, leaving 7 bases of the junction unmatched. The CDR3 extends over 16 amino acids. Germline V gene data show CDR1 as SNHLY and CDR2 as FYNNEI. CDR3 bases: TGTGCCAGCAGTGAGGGGGTTAGCGGGGGACAAGAGACCCAGTACTTC. This translates into CASSEGVSGGQETQYF.

The table lists this clone with a few counts. The chain is built from TRBV6-5 and TRBJ2-1, with 8 bases that match TRBD1. CDR1 is MNHEY and CDR2 is SVGAGI in the germline V gene. The V segment lost 8 bases and the J segment 7 bases; nucleotides outside the gene matches: 10. The CDR3 loop spans 14 amino acids. CDR3 sequence (DNA): TGTGCCAGCCAGGGGGCCAATGAATATAATGAGCAGTTCTTC. This translates into CASQGANEYNEQFF.

This chain joins TRBV5-8 and TRBJ2-7; the match to TRBD1 covers 7 bases. The CDR3 is 13 residues long. Germline loops: CDR1 SGHTS, CDR2 YDEGEE. V dropped 4 bases and J dropped 2; count of bases not matched to a gene: 3. CDR3 sequence reads: CASSRDSAYEQYF. Written as DNA, the CDR3 is TGTGCCAGCAGCCGGGACAGCGCCTACGAGCAGTACTTC.

The rearrangement uses TRBV4-1 and TRBJ1-6; D might be TRBD1 (6 bases). This CDR3 contains 17 residues. V lost 0 bases, J lost 0 bases, and 9 bases lay in between. Germline loops: CDR1 MGHRA, CDR2 YSYEKL. The CDR3 DNA follows: TGCGCCAGCAGCCAAGACCACAGGGCCTCCTATAATTCACCCCTCCACTTT. Its translation: CASSQDHRASYNSPLHF.

V usage is TRBV9 and J usage is TRBJ2-7, with a possible D match to TRBD1 (6 bases). Germline CDR1 reads SGDLS; CDR2 reads YYNGEE. The CDR3 runs to 14 residues. Trimming took 0 bases from V and 4 from J, leaving 11 bases between them. CDR3 coding DNA: TGTGCCAGCAGCGTAGGAGTCGGGACATACGAGCAGTACTTC. As protein: CASSVGVGTYEQYF.

This chain joins TRBV7-2 and TRBJ1-1, with D perhaps TRBD1 (6 bases). This CDR3 has 14 residues. CDR1 is SGHTA, CDR2 FQGNSA, per germline. Trimming took off 1 base at V and 6 bases at J, with 12 bases between the two ends. The CDR3 region is CASSLVGAGAEAFF. CDR3 DNA sequence: TGTGCCAGCAGCTTAGTGGGGGCTGGGGCTGAAGCTTTCTTT.

The rearrangement uses TRBV19 and TRBJ2-7, with D perhaps TRBD1 (6 bases). Trimming pared 5 bases from V and 0 bases from J, leaving 14 bases between. The CDR3 runs to 15 residues. Germline CDR1 and CDR2: LNHDA and SQIVND (reference sequence). The CDR3 region is CASSVDRTHSYEQYF. The CDR3 region has the DNA TGTGCCAGTAGTGTCGACAGGACTCACTCCTACGAGCAGTACTTC.

Concerning this clone: As the CDR3 is not closed by the conserved phenylalanine or tryptophan, this likely results from a read error. This rearrangement joins TRBV29-1 to TRBJ1-2, with TRBD1 identical over 8 bases. The CDR3 has 13 amino acids. The V and J ends lost 7 bases and 3 bases, in that order; junction bases with no gene match: 7. The germline gives CDR1 SQVTM, CDR2 ANQGSEA. The chain's CDR3 is CSALDRADYGYTL. DNA of the CDR3: TGCAGCGCCTTGGACAGGGCAGACTATGGCTACACCCTC.

V and J are TRBV11-2 and TRBJ2-7; no firm D call. V shed 1 base and J shed 3 bases, with 7 bases lying between them. This CDR3 comprises 13 residues. In germline, CDR1 is SGHAT, CDR2 FQNNGV. This CDR3 reads CASSLALIYEQYF. CDR3 bases: TGTGCCAGCAGCTTAGCTCTAATCTACGAGCAGTACTTC. The full variable domain, its missing parts supplied by reference TRBV11-2 and TRBJ2-7, is EAGVAQSPRYKIIEKRQSVAFWCNPISGHATLYWYQQILGQGPKLLIQFQNNGVVDDSQLPKDRFSAERLKGVDSTLKIQPAKLEDSAVYLCASSLALIYEQYFGPGTRLTVT.

V gene TRBV29-1 combines with J gene TRBJ1-1; 8 bases are shared with TRBD1. The CDR3 contains 13 residues. Germline CDR1 is SQVTM and CDR2 is ANQGSEA. The V and J ends lost 8 bases and 6 bases, in that order; junction bases with no gene match: 11. In nucleotides, the CDR3 is TGCAGCTCCAGGACAGGGAGCACTTCTGAAGCTTTCTTT. It codes for CSSRTGSTSEAFF.